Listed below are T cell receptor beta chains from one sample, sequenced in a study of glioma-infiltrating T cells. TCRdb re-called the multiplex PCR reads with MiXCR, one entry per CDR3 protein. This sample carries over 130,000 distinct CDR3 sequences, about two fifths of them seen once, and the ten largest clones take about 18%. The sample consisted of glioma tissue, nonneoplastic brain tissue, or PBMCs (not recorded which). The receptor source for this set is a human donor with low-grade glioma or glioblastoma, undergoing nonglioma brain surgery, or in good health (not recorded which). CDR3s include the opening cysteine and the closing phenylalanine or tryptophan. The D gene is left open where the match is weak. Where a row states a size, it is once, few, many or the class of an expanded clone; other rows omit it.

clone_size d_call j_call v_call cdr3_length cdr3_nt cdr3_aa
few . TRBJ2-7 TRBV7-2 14 TGTGCCAGCAGCTTCCCAGGGACATCCTACGAGCAGTACTTC CASSFPGTSYEQYF
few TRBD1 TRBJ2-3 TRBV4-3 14 TGCGCCAGCAGCCCATATCGACAGGGTGATACGCAGTATTTT CASSPYRQGDTQYF
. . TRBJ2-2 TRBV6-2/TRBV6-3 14 TGTGCCAGCAGTTACGACAGCAGCACCGGGGAGCTGTTTTTT CASSYDSSTGELFF
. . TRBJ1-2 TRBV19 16 TGTGCCAGTACATCGGGGACATCCCTGTTTTTCTATGGCTACACCTTC CASTSGTSLFFYGYTF
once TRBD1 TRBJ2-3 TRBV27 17 TGTGCCAGCAGTTCAGAAACGTTCGGGACAGGCACAGATACGCAGTATTTT CASSSETFGTGTDTQYF
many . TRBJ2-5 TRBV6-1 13 TGTGCCAGCAGTGAACCAGCCCAAGAGACCCAGTACTTC CASSEPAQETQYF
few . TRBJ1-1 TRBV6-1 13 TGTGCCAGCAGAGGTGCGGGGCCCACTGAAGCTTTCTTT CASRGAGPTEAFF
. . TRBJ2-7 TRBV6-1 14 TGTGCCAGCAGTGAAGTTATTCCTTCCTACGAGCAGTACTTC CASSEVIPSYEQYF
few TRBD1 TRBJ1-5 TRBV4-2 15 TGTGCCAGCAGCACAAGACAGGGTGTCCATCAGCCCCAGCATTTT CASSTRQGVHQPQHF
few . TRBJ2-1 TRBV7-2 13 TGTGCCAGCAGCCCCCAGGGGTACAATGAGCAGTTCTTC CASSPQGYNEQFF
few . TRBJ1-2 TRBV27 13 TGTGCCAGCAGTTTATTCAGGGACAATGGCTACACCTTC CASSLFRDNGYTF
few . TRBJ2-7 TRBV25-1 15 TGTGCCAGCAGTGAATACAGGGAGGGGGCCTACGAGCAGTACTTC CASSEYREGAYEQYF
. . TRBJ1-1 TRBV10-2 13 TGCGCCAGCAGTGAAAGCGTGAACACTGAAGCTTTCTTT CASSESVNTEAFF
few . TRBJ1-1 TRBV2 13 TGTGCCAGCAGTGTCGAGCAGGACACTGAAGCTTTCTTT CASSVEQDTEAFF
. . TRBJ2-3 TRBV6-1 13 TGTGCCATCTCCGGGACTGGGGGAGATACGCAGTATTTT CAISGTGGDTQYF
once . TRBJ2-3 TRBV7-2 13 TGTGCCAGCAGCTTTATCCCGGGCGTTACGCAGTATTTT CASSFIPGVTQYF
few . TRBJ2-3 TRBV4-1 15 TGCGCCAGCAGCGCCAGTACAGGGAGGACAGATACGCAGTATTTT CASSASTGRTDTQYF
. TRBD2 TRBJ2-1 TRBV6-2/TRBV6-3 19 TGTGCCAGCAGTTACTTATACCGACTAGCGCACGATACTTACAATGAGCAGTTCTTC CASSYLYRLAHDTYNEQFF
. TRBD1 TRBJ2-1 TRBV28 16 TGTGCCAGCAGGATGGGGAGACAGGGAACCTACAATGAGCAGTTCTTC CASRMGRQGTYNEQFF
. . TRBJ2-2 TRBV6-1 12 TGTGCCAGCAGTCGCGTCGGCGGGGAGCTGTTTTTT CASSRVGGELFF
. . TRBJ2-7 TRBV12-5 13 TGTGCTAGTGGTTTGGTACAAGGGAGCGAGCAGTACTTC CASGLVQGSEQYF
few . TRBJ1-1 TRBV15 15 TGTGCCACCAGCAGCGACTCGGGGGGTAACACTGAAGCTTTCTTT CATSSDSGGNTEAFF